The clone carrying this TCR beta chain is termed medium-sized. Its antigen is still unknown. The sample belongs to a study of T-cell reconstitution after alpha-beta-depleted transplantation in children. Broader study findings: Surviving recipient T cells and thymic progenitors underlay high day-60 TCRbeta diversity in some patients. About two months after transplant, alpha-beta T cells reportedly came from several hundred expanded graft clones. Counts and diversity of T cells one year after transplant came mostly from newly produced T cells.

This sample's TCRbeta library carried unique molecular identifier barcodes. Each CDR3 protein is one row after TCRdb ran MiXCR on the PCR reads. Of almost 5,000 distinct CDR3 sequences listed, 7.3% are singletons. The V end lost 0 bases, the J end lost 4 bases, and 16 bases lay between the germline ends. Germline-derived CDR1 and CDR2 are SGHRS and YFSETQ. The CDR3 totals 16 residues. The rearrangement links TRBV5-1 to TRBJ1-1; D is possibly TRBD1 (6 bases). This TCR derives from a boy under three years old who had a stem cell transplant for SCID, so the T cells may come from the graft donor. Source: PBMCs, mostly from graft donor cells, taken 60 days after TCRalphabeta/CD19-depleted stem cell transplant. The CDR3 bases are TGCGCCAGCAGCTTGGGAACCCGCGGAGGGGGCACTGAAGCTTTCTTT. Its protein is CASSLGTRGGGTEAFF. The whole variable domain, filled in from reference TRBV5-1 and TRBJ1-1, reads KAGVTQTPRYLIKTRGQQVTLSCSPISGHRSVSWYQQTPGQGLQFLFEYFSETQRNKGNFPGRFSGRQFSNSRSEMNVSTLELGDSALYLCASSLGTRGGGTEAFFGQGTRLTVV.